A single sample gave rise to the 7 T cell receptor beta chains below, sequenced in a study of molecular identifiers for immune sequencing clone quantification. From the PCR reads, TCRdb called clonotypes with MiXCR, one entry per CDR3 protein. This table has a few hundred thousand distinct CDR3 sequences, about 22% appearing once. The source material was naive CD8+ T cells from blood, with Jurkat cell RNA spiked in. The sample's subset: FACS-sorted CD8+CD4-CCR7+CD45RA+ naive T cells. The receptors here all came from a human donor in good health. Some libraries in this study had Jurkat cell RNA spiked in.

The genes are TRBV6-2 or TRBV6-3 and TRBJ1-5, with D unresolved. Germline V gene lookup returns CDR1 MNHEY and CDR2 SVGEGT. The CDR3 has 13 amino acids. Trimming removed 6 bases from V and 6 bases from J, with 12 bases in between. DNA of the CDR3: TGTGCCAGCAGCGTGATGAATTTTCAGCCCCAGCATTTT. It yields the protein CASSVMNFQPQHF.

This clonotype was recorded at least ten times. The CDR3 is CASSLEGLHMNTEAFF. The CDR3 coding sequence is TGCGCCAGCAGCTTAGAGGGACTCCACATGAACACTGAAGCTTTCTTT. The rearrangement uses TRBV5-1 and TRBJ1-1, with D tentatively TRBD1 (5 bases). The ends were cut back, 2 bases at V and 0 bases at J, with 14 bases in the middle. The CDR3 is made up of 16 amino acids. Germline assignment: CDR1 SGHRS and CDR2 YFSETQ.

This clonotype turned up a few times. The chain carries TRBV27 and TRBJ2-6, with 12 nucleotides matching TRBD1. The V gene's germline CDR1 is MNHEY and CDR2 SMNVEV (reference sequence). V shed 0 bases, J shed 4 bases, and the junction held 4 bases outside the gene matches. There are 18 residues in the CDR3. The DNA for the CDR3 is TGTGCCAGCAGTTTATCAGGGACAGGGGGCTCAGGGGCCAACGTCCTGACTTTC. This translates into CASSLSGTGGSGANVLTF.

This clonotype has just a few counts. The chain has TRBV6-2 or TRBV6-3 and TRBJ2-3; D gene ambiguous. Germline CDR1 is MNHEY and CDR2 is SVGEGT. Trimming took off 8 bases at V and 3 bases at J, with 24 bases between the two ends. The CDR3 totals 17 residues. The CDR3, as DNA: TGTGCCAGCCAAGCTCGGACCGCCGGAAAAGGGACAGATACGCAGTATTTT. Protein: CASQARTAGKGTDTQYF.

This clonotype was seen only once. The chain has TRBV5-1 and TRBJ2-5; TRBD2 aligns across 11 bases. V was pared by 10 bases and J by 9 bases, with 17 bases of the junction left unmatched. The germline CDR1 and CDR2 sequences are SGHRS and YFSETQ. The CDR3 loop spans 15 amino acids. The chain's CDR3 is CARKELAGDLEPQYF. CDR3 in DNA: TGCGCCCGCAAGGAACTAGCGGGAGACTTGGAGCCCCAGTACTTC.

On this clonotype: The junction departs from germline at one end; a sequencing error may be responsible. This sequence joins TRBV5-3 and TRBJ1-5; TRBD1 is a possible D gene (6 bases). TRBV5-3 is treated as an ORF (open reading frame) with a function not yet certain. The CDR3 runs to 15 residues. In DNA, the CDR3 is TGTGCCAGCAGCTTGTCACAGGGATCCAATCAGCCCCAGCATTTT. Translation gives CASSLSQGSNQPQHF.

This rearrangement joins TRBV27 to TRBJ2-7; TRBD1 matches 8 bases. The CDR3 consists of 14 residues. The germline gives CDR1 MNHEY, CDR2 SMNVEV (reference sequence). J was trimmed by 5 bases and V by 7 bases; bases with no gene match: 10. The CDR3 coding sequence is TGTGCCAGCACTTTCCAGGGGGCCCTCGACGAGCAGTACTTC. Encoded protein: CASTFQGALDEQYF.